The source of this TCR beta chain is a study of OX40 agonist ivuxolimab in advanced cancers. Overall study: Partial responses were achieved by three patients, of whom one had hepatocellular carcinoma and two had cutaneous melanoma. Study-wide points: In the expanded peripheral T cells, antigen specificity was never determined.

Concerning this clone: Its antigen is currently unknown.

V was shortened by 3 bases and J by 7 bases, with 9 bases between the two germline ends. This CDR3 is 11 amino acids long. The germline CDR1 and CDR2 sequences are DFQATT and SNEGSKA (reference sequence). Researchers took blood at baseline, on cycle 4 day 1, and on cycle 7 day 1. TCRdb's table, derived via immunoSEQ multiplex PCR, lists solely in-frame clones and lacks some. The repertoire holds about 16,000 clones, approximately 84% seen once, with around three quarters in the top ten. The source is an adult with an advanced solid tumor such as melanoma, head and neck, liver or kidney cancer. The sample here was CD4+ or CD8+ T cells sorted from blood, taken in a trial of the OX40 agonist ivuxolimab. The chain couples TRBV20-1 to TRBJ2-5; possibly TRBD1 for D (5 bases). CDR3 loop: CSARDMGTQYF. In DNA form, the CDR3 reads TGCAGTGCTAGGGACATGGGGACCCAGTACTTC.